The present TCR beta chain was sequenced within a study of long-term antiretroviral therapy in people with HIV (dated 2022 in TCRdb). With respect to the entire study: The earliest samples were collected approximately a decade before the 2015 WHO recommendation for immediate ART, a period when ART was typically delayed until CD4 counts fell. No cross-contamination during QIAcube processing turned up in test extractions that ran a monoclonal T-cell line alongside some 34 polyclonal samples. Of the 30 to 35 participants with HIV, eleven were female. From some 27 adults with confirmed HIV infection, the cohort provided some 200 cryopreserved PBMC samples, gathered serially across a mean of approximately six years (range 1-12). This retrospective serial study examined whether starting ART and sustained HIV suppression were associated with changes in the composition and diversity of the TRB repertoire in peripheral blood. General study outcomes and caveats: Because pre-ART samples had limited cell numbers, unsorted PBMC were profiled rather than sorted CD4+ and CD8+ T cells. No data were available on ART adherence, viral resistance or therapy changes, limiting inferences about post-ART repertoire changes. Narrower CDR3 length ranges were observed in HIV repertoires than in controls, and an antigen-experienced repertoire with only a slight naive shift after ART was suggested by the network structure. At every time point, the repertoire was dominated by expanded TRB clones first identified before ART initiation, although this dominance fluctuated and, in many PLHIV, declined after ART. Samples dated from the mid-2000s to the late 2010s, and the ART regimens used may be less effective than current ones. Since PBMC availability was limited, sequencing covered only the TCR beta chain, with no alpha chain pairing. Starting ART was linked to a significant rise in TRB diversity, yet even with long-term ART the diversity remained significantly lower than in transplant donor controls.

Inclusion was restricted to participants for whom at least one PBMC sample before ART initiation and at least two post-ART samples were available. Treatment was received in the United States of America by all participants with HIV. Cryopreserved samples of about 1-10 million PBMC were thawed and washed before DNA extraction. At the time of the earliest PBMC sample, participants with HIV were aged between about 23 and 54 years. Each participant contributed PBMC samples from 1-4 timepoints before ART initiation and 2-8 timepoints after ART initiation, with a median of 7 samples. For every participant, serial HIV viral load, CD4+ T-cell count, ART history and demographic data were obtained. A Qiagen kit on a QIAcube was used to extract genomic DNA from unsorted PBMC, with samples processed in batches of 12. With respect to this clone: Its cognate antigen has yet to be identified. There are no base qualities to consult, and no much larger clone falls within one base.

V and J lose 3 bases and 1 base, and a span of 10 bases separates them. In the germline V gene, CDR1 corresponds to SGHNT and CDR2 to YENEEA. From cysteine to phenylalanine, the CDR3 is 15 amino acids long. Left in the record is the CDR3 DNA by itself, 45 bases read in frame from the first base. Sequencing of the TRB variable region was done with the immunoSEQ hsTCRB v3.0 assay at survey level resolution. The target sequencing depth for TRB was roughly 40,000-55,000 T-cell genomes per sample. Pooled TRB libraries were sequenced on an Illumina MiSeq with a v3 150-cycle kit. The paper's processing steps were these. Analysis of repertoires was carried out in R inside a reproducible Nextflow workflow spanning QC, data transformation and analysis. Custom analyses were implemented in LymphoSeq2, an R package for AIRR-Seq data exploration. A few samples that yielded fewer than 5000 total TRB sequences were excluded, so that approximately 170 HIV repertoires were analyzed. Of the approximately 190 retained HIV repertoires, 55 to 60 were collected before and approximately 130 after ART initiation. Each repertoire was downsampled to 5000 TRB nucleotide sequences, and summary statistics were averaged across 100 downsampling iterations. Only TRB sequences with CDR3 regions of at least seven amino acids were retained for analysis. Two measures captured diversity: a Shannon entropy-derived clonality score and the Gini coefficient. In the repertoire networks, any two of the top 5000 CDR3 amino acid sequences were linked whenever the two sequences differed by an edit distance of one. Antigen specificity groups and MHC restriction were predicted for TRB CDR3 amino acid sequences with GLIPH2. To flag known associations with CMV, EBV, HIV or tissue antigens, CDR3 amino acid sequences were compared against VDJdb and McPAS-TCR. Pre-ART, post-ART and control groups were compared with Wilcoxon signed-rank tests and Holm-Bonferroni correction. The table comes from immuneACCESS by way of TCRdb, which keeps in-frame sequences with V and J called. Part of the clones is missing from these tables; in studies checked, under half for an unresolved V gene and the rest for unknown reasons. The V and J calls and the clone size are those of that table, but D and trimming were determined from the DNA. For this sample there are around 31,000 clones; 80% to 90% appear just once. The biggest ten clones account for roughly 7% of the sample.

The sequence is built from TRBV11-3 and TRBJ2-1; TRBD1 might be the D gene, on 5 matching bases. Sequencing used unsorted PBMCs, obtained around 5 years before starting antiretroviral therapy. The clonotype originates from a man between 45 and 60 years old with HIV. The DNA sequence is TGTGCCAGCAGCTTGAGGCAGGGATCCTACAATGAGCAGTTCTTC. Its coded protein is CASSLRQGSYNEQFF. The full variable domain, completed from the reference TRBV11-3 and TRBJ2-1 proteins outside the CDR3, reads EAGVVQSPRYKIIEKKQPVAFWCNPISGHNTLYWYLQNLGQGPELLIRYENEEAVDDSQLPKDRFSAERLKGVDSTLKIQPAELGDSAVYLCASSLRQGSYNEQFFGPGTRLTVL.